This paragraph reports one T cell receptor beta chain. The CDR3 totals 18 residues. From germline, CDR1 is MGHRA and CDR2 YSYEKL. V trimming: 4 bases; J trimming: 3 bases; junction bases outside the gene matches: 15. The data are from a study of cytomegalovirus exposure and HLA in healthy donors. Both 60 Vbeta primers and 13 Jbeta primers went into the PCR. Assay: immunoSEQ multiplex PCR; the TCRdb copy retains only in-frame clones and omits some. Of fewer than 200,000 clones in the sample, more than 75% were seen once. The sequence came from a girl aged 10-17 years in good health and CMV-seropositive. This chain uses TRBV4-1 with TRBJ2-7, with 10 bases lining up with TRBD1. The sample consisted of PBMCs. The DNA of the CDR3 is TGCGCCAGCAGCCGAATCCCGACCGGGACAGGGGTGTTCTACGAGCAGTACTTC. Protein: CASSRIPTGTGVFYEQYF.